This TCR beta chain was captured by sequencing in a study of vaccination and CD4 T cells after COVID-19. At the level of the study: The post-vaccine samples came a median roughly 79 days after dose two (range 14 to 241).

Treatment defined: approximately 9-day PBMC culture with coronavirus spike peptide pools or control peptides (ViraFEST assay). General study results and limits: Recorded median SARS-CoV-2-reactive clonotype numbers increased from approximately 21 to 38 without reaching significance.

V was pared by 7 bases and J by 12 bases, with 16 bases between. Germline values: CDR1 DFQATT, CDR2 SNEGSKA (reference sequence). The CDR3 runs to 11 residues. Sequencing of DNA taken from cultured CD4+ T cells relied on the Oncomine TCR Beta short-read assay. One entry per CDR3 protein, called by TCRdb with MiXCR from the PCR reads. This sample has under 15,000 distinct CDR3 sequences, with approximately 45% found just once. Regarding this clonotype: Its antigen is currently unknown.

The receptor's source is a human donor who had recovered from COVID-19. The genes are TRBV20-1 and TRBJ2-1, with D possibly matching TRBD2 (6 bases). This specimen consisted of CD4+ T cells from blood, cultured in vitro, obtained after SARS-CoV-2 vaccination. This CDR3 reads CSVPTSVVQFF. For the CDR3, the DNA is TGCAGTGTTCCGACTAGTGTCGTGCAGTTCTTC.